This section outlines one T cell receptor beta chain sequence together with its context. Other DNA sequences in the same sample also yield this CDR3. This sample is drawn from a study of control samples from healthy donors and cancer patients. TCRdb's copy holds only in-frame clones and misses some; the assay was immunoSEQ multiplex PCR. The sample consists of about 180,000 clones, 90% of them appearing once. Trimming cost V 1 base and J 5 bases; bases outside gene matches: 0. The germline V gene has CDR1 SEHNR and CDR2 FQNEAQ (reference sequence). CDR3 length: 14 residues. The specimen sequenced was blood. The chain recombines TRBV7-9 with TRBJ1-4, with 8 bases aligning to TRBD1. The sequence came from a woman aged 45 to 65 in good health. CDR3 region: CASSLGQGNEKLFF. As DNA, the CDR3 is TGTGCCAGCAGCTTAGGACAGGGGAATGAAAAACTGTTTTTT. Full variable domain (missing parts from reference TRBV7-9 and TRBJ1-4): DTGVSQNPRHKITKRGQNVTFRCDPISEHNRLYWYRQTLGQGPEFLTYFQNEAQLEKSRLLSDRFSAERPKGSFSTLEIQRTEQGDSAMYLCASSLGQGNEKLFFGSGTQLSVL.